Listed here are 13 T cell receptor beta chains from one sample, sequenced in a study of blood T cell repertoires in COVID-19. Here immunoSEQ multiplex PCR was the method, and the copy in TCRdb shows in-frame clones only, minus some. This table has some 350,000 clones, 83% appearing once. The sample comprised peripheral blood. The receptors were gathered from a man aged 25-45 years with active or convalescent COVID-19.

The CDR3 DNA reads TGTGCCAGTAGCTTCGGACAGGGTTCCGAGCAGTACTTC. Residues: CASSFGQGSEQYF. The J gene is TRBJ2-7, the V gene TRBV19; TRBD1 agrees at 8 bases. The ends lost 6 bases at V and 6 bases at J; junction bases unmatched: 7. The germline CDR1 and CDR2 sequences are LNHDA and SQIVND (reference sequence). This CDR3 has 13 amino acids.

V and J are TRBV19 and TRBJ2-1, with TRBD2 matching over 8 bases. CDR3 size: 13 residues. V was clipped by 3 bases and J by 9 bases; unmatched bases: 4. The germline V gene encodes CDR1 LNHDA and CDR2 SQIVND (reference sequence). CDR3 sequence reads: CASSIQRESEQFF. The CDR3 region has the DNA TGTGCCAGTAGTATTCAGCGGGAGAGTGAGCAGTTCTTC.

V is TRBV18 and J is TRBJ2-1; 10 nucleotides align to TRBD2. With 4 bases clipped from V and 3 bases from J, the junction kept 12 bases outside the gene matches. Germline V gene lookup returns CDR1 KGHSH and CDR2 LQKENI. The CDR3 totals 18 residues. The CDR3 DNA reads TGTGCCAGCTCACGACGCTTCCCACTAGCGGGGAGCTACAATGAGCAGTTCTTC. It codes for CASSRRFPLAGSYNEQFF.

CDR3 nucleotide sequence: TGTGCCAGTAGTCCGGTCGTCTCCTACGAGCAGTACTTC. It is translated as CASSPVVSYEQYF. The V and J genes are TRBV19 and TRBJ2-7; D call uncertain. The ends were cut back, 5 bases at V and 0 bases at J, with 8 bases in the middle. CDR3 size: 13 residues. The germline V gene has CDR1 LNHDA and CDR2 SQIVND (reference sequence).

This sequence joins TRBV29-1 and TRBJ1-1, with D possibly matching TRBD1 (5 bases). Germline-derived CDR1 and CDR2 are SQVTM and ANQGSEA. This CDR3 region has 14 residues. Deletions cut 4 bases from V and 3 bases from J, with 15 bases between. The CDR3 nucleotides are TGCAGCGTTGGAATCGGGGGATACGACACTGAAGCTTTCTTT. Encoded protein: CSVGIGGYDTEAFF. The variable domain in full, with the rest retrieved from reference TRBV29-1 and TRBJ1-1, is SAVISQKPSRDICQRGTSLTIQCQVDSQVTMMFWYRQQPGQSLTLIATANQGSEATYESGFVIDKFPISRPNLTFSTLTVSNMSPEDSSIYLCSVGIGGYDTEAFFGQGTRLTVV.

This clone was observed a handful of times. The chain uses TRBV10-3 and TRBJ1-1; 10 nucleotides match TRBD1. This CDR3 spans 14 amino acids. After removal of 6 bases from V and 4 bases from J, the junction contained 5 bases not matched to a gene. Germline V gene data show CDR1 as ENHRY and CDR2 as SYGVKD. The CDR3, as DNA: TGTGCCATCAGCCGGGACAGGGGTGCCACTGAAGCTTTCTTT. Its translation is CAISRDRGATEAFF.

The CDR3 spells CATSDPLKSYGYTF. The CDR3 DNA reads TGTGCCACCAGTGACCCCTTAAAGAGCTATGGCTACACCTTC. The chain links TRBV24-1 to TRBJ1-2; D not certain. CDR1 is KGHDR and CDR2 is SFDVKD in the germline V gene. Trimming took 4 bases from V and 4 from J, leaving 12 bases between them. This CDR3 has 14 residues.

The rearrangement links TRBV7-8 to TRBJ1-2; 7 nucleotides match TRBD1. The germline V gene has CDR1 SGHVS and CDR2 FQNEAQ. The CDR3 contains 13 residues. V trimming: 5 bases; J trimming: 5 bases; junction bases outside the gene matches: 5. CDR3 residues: CASSPGTEYGYTF. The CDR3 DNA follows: TGTGCCAGCAGCCCCGGGACAGAGTATGGCTACACCTTC.

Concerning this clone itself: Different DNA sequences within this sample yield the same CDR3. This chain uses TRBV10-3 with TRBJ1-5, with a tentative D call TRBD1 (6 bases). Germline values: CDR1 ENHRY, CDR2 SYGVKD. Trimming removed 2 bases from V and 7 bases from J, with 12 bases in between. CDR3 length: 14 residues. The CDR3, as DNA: TGTGCCATCAGTGAGGGGAGGGGGGGACAGCCCCAGCATTTT. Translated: CAISEGRGGQPQHF.

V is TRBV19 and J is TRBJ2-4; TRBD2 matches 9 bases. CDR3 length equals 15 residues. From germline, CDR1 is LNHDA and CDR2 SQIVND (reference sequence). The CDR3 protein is CATSSAGGLRDIQYF. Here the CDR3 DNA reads TGTGCTACTTCATCGGCGGGGGGGCTTAGGGACATTCAGTACTTC.

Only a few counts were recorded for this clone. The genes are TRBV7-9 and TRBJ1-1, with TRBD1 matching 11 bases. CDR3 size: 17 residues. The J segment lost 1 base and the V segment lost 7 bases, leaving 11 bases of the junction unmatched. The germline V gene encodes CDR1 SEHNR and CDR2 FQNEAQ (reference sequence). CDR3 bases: TGTGCCAGCACCCGGACAGGGGGCGTGGTATCGAACACTGAAGCTTTCTTT. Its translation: CASTRTGGVVSNTEAFF.

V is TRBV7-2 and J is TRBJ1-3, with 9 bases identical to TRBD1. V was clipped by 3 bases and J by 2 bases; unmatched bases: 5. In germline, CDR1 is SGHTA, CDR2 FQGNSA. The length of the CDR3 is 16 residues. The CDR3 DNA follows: TGTGCCAGCAGCTTCTTCGGGACAGGGACTGGAAACACCATATATTTT. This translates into CASSFFGTGTGNTIYF.

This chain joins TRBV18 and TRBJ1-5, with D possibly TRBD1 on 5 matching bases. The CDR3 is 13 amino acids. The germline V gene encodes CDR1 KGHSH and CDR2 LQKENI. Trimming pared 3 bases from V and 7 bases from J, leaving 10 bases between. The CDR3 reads CASSPGEEQPQHF. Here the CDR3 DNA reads TGTGCCAGCTCACCGGGGGAGGAACAGCCCCAGCATTTT.